Listed below are T cell receptor beta chains from one sample, sequenced in a study of shared clonotypes between healthy human individuals. Libraries were prepared by immunoSEQ multiplex PCR; TCRdb keeps only in-frame clonotypes and omits some of them. The sample has 850,000 to 1,200,000 clones, more than 65% seen once; the top ten hold around 1.4%. Sequencing was performed on memory CD4+ T cells sorted from blood. All receptors come from a man aged 18 to 30 in good health. Each CDR3 is given with its conserved first and last residue.

>TRBJ2-6|16|TRBV5-6
CASSSRQISGANVLTF
>TRBJ2-5|16|TRBV7-9
CASSHYRGQREGAQYF
>TRBJ2-1|12|TRBV5-1
CASSSTNNEQFF
>TRBJ1-1|14|TRBV5-5
CASSLAGKNTEAFF
>TRBJ2-3|16|TRBV6-5
CASSYTGTGPTDTQYF
>TRBJ2-3|12|TRBV27
CASRSTVDTQYF
>TRBJ1-2|11|TRBV6-5
CASSYLGGYTF
>TRBJ1-6|15|TRBV5-5
CASSLTDSPNSPLHF
>TRBJ2-2|14|TRBV6-1
CASSGQPNTGELFF
>TRBJ2-2|18|TRBV7-8
CASSFLAGGPWDTGELFF
>TRBJ2-3|11|TRBV6-5
CASKRGDTQYF
>TRBJ2-1|16|TRBV6-5
CASSYSNRGSYNEQFF
>TRBJ2-1|19|TRBV5-1
CASMGETSGGTSSYNEQFF
>TRBJ2-5|11|TRBV13
CASSSVETQYF
>TRBJ2-6|18|TRBV6-1
CASSEYFTTSAWANVLTF
>TRBJ2-7|14|TRBV18
CASSQGQGGYEQYF
>TRBJ2-3|15|TRBV2
CASLGRGGQSDTQYF
>TRBJ1-6|16|TRBV7-9
CASSPSDRGGNSPLHF
>TRBJ2-5|18|TRBV7-9
CASRPWPGTPLSQETQYF
>TRBJ2-7|15|TRBV7-3
CASSPGGTGASEQYF
>TRBJ1-1|15|TRBV27
CASSLSPGRGSEAFF
>TRBJ1-2|15|TRBV5-1
CASSLTGVGNYGYTF
>TRBJ2-3|17|TRBV7-2
CASSLARLAGSTDTQYF
>TRBJ2-1|16|TRBV4-3
CASSQEGTNSYNEQFF
>TRBJ1-3|15|TRBV2
CASSPWGDSGNTIYF
>TRBJ2-3|14|TRBV5-5
CASSKGQGTDTQYF
>TRBJ1-1|14|TRBV11-2
CASSYYSRGTEAFF
>TRBJ1-1|9|TRBV20-1
CSAGTEAFF
>TRBJ2-2|15|TRBV7-6
CASSLVTKNTGELFF
>TRBJ2-1|15|TRBV7-2
CASSAGLAEYNEQFF
>TRBJ1-2|17|TRBV27
CASSLSGNLGGNYGYTF
>TRBJ2-7|13|TRBV5-6
CASSSQGAREQYF
>TRBJ2-2|20|TRBV9
CASSPGLAVLGLINDGELFF
>TRBJ2-6|15|TRBV9
CASSSRGSGANVLTF
>TRBJ1-4|14|TRBV7-2
CASSLDRGSEKLFF
>TRBJ2-2|17|TRBV9
CASSVAVTGWGTGELFF
>TRBJ2-3|16|TRBV5-1
CASSSGGALGTDTQYF
>TRBJ2-7|14|TRBV5-8
CASSFQRGGSAQYF
>TRBJ1-2|14|TRBV2
CASSEDKVGDGYTF
>TRBJ2-2|13|TRBV19
CASSTVSTGELFF